The 32 T cell receptor beta chains presented below share a single source sample, sequenced in a study of brain T cells in children with intractable seizures. Surgery cases with the highest brain T cell transcript signatures were chosen for sequencing. Clones were sequenced by immunoSEQ multiplex PCR, and TCRdb holds only the in-frame ones, with some missing. Among fewer than 9,500 clones listed, 73% were seen once. The specimen comprised resected brain tissue, sampled at surgery. Receptor source: a boy younger than two with tuberous sclerosis and intractable seizures.

The chain employs TRBV7-2 and TRBJ2-3; no clear D gene. Germline V gene sequence: CDR1 SGHTA, CDR2 FQGNSA. The CDR3 is made up of 13 amino acids. V was pared by 5 bases and J by 5 bases, with 11 bases between. DNA for the CDR3: TGTGCCAGCAGCCGTACTGTGCGAGATACGCAGTATTTT. Amino acid sequence: CASSRTVRDTQYF.

The chain has TRBV18 and TRBJ1-2; the match to TRBD1 covers 7 bases. V trimming: 5 bases; J trimming: 6 bases; junction bases outside the gene matches: 15. The length of the CDR3 is 16 residues. CDR1 and CDR2 (germline): KGHSH, LQKENI. Here the CDR3 reads CASSTDVGGAGDGYTF. The CDR3 coding sequence is TGTGCCAGCTCAACGGACGTAGGGGGCGCGGGAGATGGCTACACCTTC.

The chain combines TRBV6-1 with TRBJ1-2; D not resolved. The CDR3 is 13 residues long. Germline V gene data show CDR1 as MNHNS and CDR2 as SASEGT. Trimming shortened V by 10 bases and J by 5 bases, and 17 bases separated the two germline ends. For the CDR3, the DNA is TGTGCCATCCGAATGAGACCCCCATATGGCTACACCTTC. Its translation: CAIRMRPPYGYTF.

This clone occurred a few times. The chain employs TRBV6-6 and TRBJ1-1; D remains unclear. The CDR3 extends over 10 amino acids. Germline CDR1 reads MNHNY; CDR2 reads SVGAGI (reference sequence). Trimming removed 10 bases from V and 7 bases from J, with 10 bases in between. Here the CDR3 DNA reads TGTGCCATCGGGGTGGGTGAAGCTTTCTTT. Its translation: CAIGVGEAFF.

For the CDR3, the DNA is TGTGCCAGCAGCGTAGGCTCCTTTGGAACTAGCACAGATACGCAGTATTTT. This gives the protein CASSVGSFGTSTDTQYF. The rearrangement joins TRBV9 to TRBJ2-3; D not certain. The V end lost 0 bases, the J end lost 0 bases, and 14 bases lay between the germline ends. Germline CDR1 and CDR2: SGDLS and YYNGEE. This CDR3 has 17 amino acids. The full variable domain, in which reference TRBV9 and TRBJ2-3 provide the parts outside the CDR3, is DSGVTQTPKHLITATGQRVTLRCSPRSGDLSVYWYQQSLDQGLQFLIQYYNGEERAKGNILERFSAQQFPDLHSELNLSSLELGDSALYFCASSVGSFGTSTDTQYFGPGTRLTVL.

CDR3 DNA sequence: TGTGCCAGCAGCTTACGCGGCCCAAGGGCCAATTCACCCCTCCACTTT. This sequence encodes CASSLRGPRANSPLHF. V is TRBV7-9 and J is TRBJ1-6, with D unclear. Germline V gives CDR1 SEHNR, CDR2 FQNEAQ (reference sequence). The CDR3 loop spans 16 amino acids. Trimming pared 2 bases from V and 7 bases from J, leaving 15 bases between.

The chain carries TRBV12-3 or TRBV12-4 and TRBJ2-5; D gene ambiguous. This CDR3 is 12 amino acids long. Trimming took 3 bases from V and 3 from J, leaving 5 bases between them. The CDR3 region has the DNA TGTGCCAGCAGTTTTGCCAAAGAGACCCAGTACTTC. It yields the protein CASSFAKETQYF.

This rearrangement joins TRBV28 to TRBJ2-2; 7 bases agree with TRBD1. This CDR3 is built from 14 residues. V gave up 6 bases and J gave up 5 bases; unmatched junction bases: 6. Germline CDR1 is MDHEN and CDR2 is SYDVKM. The CDR3 protein is CASRRTGNTGELFF. In nucleotides, the CDR3 is TGTGCCAGCAGACGGACAGGCAATACCGGGGAGCTGTTTTTT.

V is TRBV21-1 and J is TRBJ2-2; the table's D call, TRBD2, was not checked against the DNA. TRBV21-1 is given as a pseudogene. The length of the CDR3 is 16 residues. The CDR3 nucleotides read TGTGCCAGCAGCAAACCCGGGACTACCTGGACCGGGGAGCTGTTTTTT. It is translated as CASSKPGTTWTGELFF.

CDR3 amino acids: CASSATSSTDTQYF. CDR3 in DNA: TGTGCCAGCAGCGCAACTTCTAGCACAGATACGCAGTATTTT. The rearrangement links TRBV2 to TRBJ2-3, with unresolved D. CDR3 length: 14 residues. Trimming stripped 6 bases from V and 0 bases from J, with 10 bases between. From germline, CDR1 is SNHLY and CDR2 FYNNEI. Full variable domain (outside the CDR3, taken from reference TRBV2 and TRBJ2-3): EPEVTQTPSHQVTQMGQEVILRCVPISNHLYFYWYRQILGQKVEFLVSFYNNEISEKSEIFDDQFSVERPDGSNFTLKIRSTKLEDSAMYFCASSATSSTDTQYFGPGTRLTVL.

This clone came up once. The chain uses TRBV2 and TRBJ1-1, with 7 bases identical to TRBD1. CDR1 is SNHLY and CDR2 is FYNNEI in the germline V gene. This CDR3 has 14 residues. V shed 8 bases and J 5 bases; nucleotides not matched to a gene: 11. The CDR3 nucleotides read TGTGCCAGCCAGATCGACAGGGTGGCTACTGAAGCTTTCTTT. This encodes CASQIDRVATEAFF.

V and J are TRBV5-3 and TRBJ1-3, with TRBD1 as a possible D gene (5 bases). TRBV5-3 is treated as an ORF (open reading frame) with a function not yet certain. Trimming removed 4 bases at V and 4 bases at J, with 18 bases between. The CDR3 has 16 residues. The CDR3 bases are TGTGCCAGAAGCCCGATCTCAGGGTTCTGGGGAAACACCATATATTTT. It is translated as CARSPISGFWGNTIYF.

The chain couples TRBV28 to TRBJ2-5, with 12 bases that match TRBD2. Germline lookup yields CDR1 MDHEN and CDR2 SYDVKM. The CDR3 extends over 14 amino acids. With 7 bases clipped from V and 5 bases from J, the junction kept 5 bases outside the gene matches. Written as DNA, the CDR3 is TGTGCCAGCACCCGACTAGCGGGAGTTGAGACCCAGTACTTC. Protein sequence: CASTRLAGVETQYF.

V gene TRBV12-3 or TRBV12-4 combines with J gene TRBJ2-7; D call uncertain. The CDR3 extends over 13 amino acids. V was trimmed by 3 bases and J by 7 bases, leaving 13 bases between them. CDR3: CASSFRDRWEQYF. The CDR3 DNA reads as TGTGCCAGCAGTTTCAGAGACCGTTGGGAGCAGTACTTC.

The chain uses TRBV7-3 and TRBJ2-6; perhaps TRBD2 as D (5 bases). V gave up 5 bases and J gave up 0 bases, with 8 bases separating them. Looked up from germline, CDR1 is SGHTA and CDR2 is FQGTGA. This CDR3 contains 15 residues. The CDR3 DNA sequence: TGTGCCAGCAGCCCGGAGGTCTCTGGGGCCAACGTCCTGACTTTC. It translates to CASSPEVSGANVLTF.

The chain links TRBV7-9 to TRBJ1-2, with D possibly being TRBD1 (6 bases). The CDR3 is made up of 14 amino acids. V lost 1 base to trimming and J lost 4 bases, with 10 bases between them. Germline V CDR1 and CDR2: SEHNR, FQNEAQ (reference sequence). The CDR3: CASSLGRGSYGYTF. As DNA, the CDR3 is TGTGCCAGCAGCTTAGGCAGGGGCAGCTATGGCTACACCTTC.

This clone was seen a single time. J is TRBJ2-5 and V is TRBV10-2, with TRBD2 identical over 9 bases. Germline V CDR1 and CDR2: WSHSY, SAAADI. Germline trimming cut 3 bases from V and 4 bases from J; bases unmatched to any gene: 6. The CDR3 has 15 residues. CDR3 loop: CASSDGGRAGETQYF. In DNA, the CDR3 is TGCGCCAGCAGTGACGGCGGGAGGGCAGGAGAGACCCAGTACTTC.

The sample holds one count of this clone. This chain links TRBV6-6 with TRBJ2-3; D gene uncertain. CDR3 size: 12 residues. The ends were cut back, 10 bases at V and 7 bases at J, with 15 bases in the middle. Germline CDR1 MNHNY, CDR2 SVGAGI (reference sequence). The DNA for the CDR3 is TGTGCCATCCAGGCCGACGTATATACGCAGTATTTT. It is translated as CAIQADVYTQYF.

The chain employs TRBV25-1 and TRBJ2-5; 12 bases agree with TRBD2. This CDR3 is built from 16 residues. In germline, CDR1 is MGHDK, CDR2 SYGVNS. J lost 2 bases, V lost 2 bases, and 3 bases had no gene match. The CDR3 region has the DNA TGTGCCAGCAGTGAAGGCCTAGCGGGAGGGCAAGAGACCCAGTACTTC. It is translated as CASSEGLAGGQETQYF.

The chain combines TRBV7-9 with TRBJ2-2, with D tentatively TRBD1 or TRBD2 (5 bases each). V dropped 3 bases and J dropped 2 bases, with 10 bases sitting between them. The CDR3 consists of 15 residues. Germline values: CDR1 SEHNR, CDR2 FQNEAQ (reference sequence). DNA for the CDR3: TGTGCCAGCAGCTTCTCCGGGACCAACACCGGGGAGCTGTTTTTT. Translated, it gives CASSFSGTNTGELFF.

This chain uses TRBV7-9 with TRBJ2-7, with TRBD2 as a possible D gene (5 bases). V lost 5 bases, J lost 5 bases, and 19 bases lay in between. This CDR3 has 15 amino acids. Germline CDR1 reads SEHNR; CDR2 reads FQNEAQ (reference sequence). CDR3 DNA: TGTGCCAGCAGCCTAAACCGGGATCCACTCCACGAGCAGTACTTC. This encodes CASSLNRDPLHEQYF. Together with reference TRBV7-9 and TRBJ2-7, the CDR3 gives the full variable domain: DTGVSQNPRHKITKRGQNVTFRCDPISEHNRLYWYRQTLGQGPEFLTYFQNEAQLEKSRLLSDRFSAERPKGSFSTLEIQRTEQGDSAMYLCASSLNRDPLHEQYFGPGTRLTVT.

The genes are TRBV29-1 and TRBJ1-2, with D possibly matching TRBD1 (6 bases). V dropped 6 bases and J dropped 7 bases, with 24 bases sitting between them. This CDR3 contains 15 residues. Germline CDR1 SQVTM, CDR2 ANQGSEA. In DNA, the CDR3 is TGCAGCGTCGATCCGACAGGAACCTCACCTTCTGGCTACACCTTC. This encodes CSVDPTGTSPSGYTF.

This clone has only a few counts. The chain employs TRBV11-2 and TRBJ2-3, with D uncertain. From germline, CDR1 is SGHAT and CDR2 FQNNGV. CDR3 size: 15 residues. Trimming took off 0 bases at V and 1 base at J, with 8 bases between the two ends. The CDR3 sequence is CASSLEALGTDTQYF. In DNA form, the CDR3 reads TGTGCCAGCAGCTTAGAAGCCCTGGGCACAGATACGCAGTATTTT.

As DNA, the CDR3 is TGTGCCACCCAACCCGGACTAGCGGGGATCAATGAGCAGTTCTTC. This encodes CATQPGLAGINEQFF. This chain uses TRBV14 with TRBJ2-1; 12 positions agree with TRBD2. The V gene's germline CDR1 is SGHDN and CDR2 FVKESK. V shed 10 bases and J 6 bases; nucleotides not matched to a gene: 10. The CDR3 length is 15 residues. Together with reference TRBV14 and TRBJ2-1, the CDR3 gives the full variable domain: EAGVTQFPSHSVIEKGQTVTLRCDPISGHDNLYWYRRVMGKEIKFLLHFVKESKQDESGMPNNRFLAERTGGTYSTLKVQPAELEDSGVYFCATQPGLAGINEQFFGPGTRLTVL.

This sequence joins TRBV9 and TRBJ1-2; D gene unclear. Trimming removed 3 bases from V and 0 bases from J, with 12 bases in between. Germline V gene data show CDR1 as SGDLS and CDR2 as YYNGEE. The CDR3 is 15 residues long. The CDR3, as DNA: TGTGCCAGCAGCGCAACCGGGGAAACTAACTATGGCTACACCTTC. It translates to CASSATGETNYGYTF.

The V gene is TRBV7-2, the J gene TRBJ2-1; 9 nucleotides agree with TRBD1. CDR1 is SGHTA and CDR2 is FQGNSA in the germline V gene. The V segment lost 5 bases and the J segment 6 bases; nucleotides outside the gene matches: 8. The CDR3 sequence is 15 residues long. This CDR3 reads CASSPPGQGGNEQFF. Written as DNA, the CDR3 is TGTGCCAGCAGCCCGCCGGGACAGGGAGGCAATGAGCAGTTCTTC.

The gene calls are TRBV5-1 and TRBJ2-1, with TRBD1 matching 8 bases. CDR1 is SGHRS, CDR2 YFSETQ, per germline. J lost 8 bases, V lost 3 bases, and 10 bases had no gene match. CDR3 length equals 15 residues. The CDR3 nucleotides are TGCGCCAGCAGCTCTGACAGGGGCCTGTCTTATGAGCAGTTCTTC. Protein: CASSSDRGLSYEQFF. The whole variable domain, filled in from reference TRBV5-1 and TRBJ2-1, reads KAGVTQTPRYLIKTRGQQVTLSCSPISGHRSVSWYQQTPGQGLQFLFEYFSETQRNKGNFPGRFSGRQFSNSRSEMNVSTLELGDSALYLCASSSDRGLSYEQFFGPGTRLTVL.

The J gene is TRBJ1-2, the V gene TRBV5-1; 8 nucleotides line up with TRBD1. V lost 3 bases to trimming and J lost 11 bases; unmatched junction nucleotides: 9. This CDR3 region has 13 residues. Germline values: CDR1 SGHRS, CDR2 YFSETQ. The CDR3 region is CASSSQDREGYTF. The CDR3 bases are TGCGCCAGCAGCTCCCAGGACAGGGAGGGATACACCTTC.

The chain uses TRBV7-8 and TRBJ1-1; D may be TRBD1 (5 bases). The germline V and J ends were trimmed by 1 base and 5 bases, with 17 bases remaining between them. CDR1 is SGHVS and CDR2 is FQNEAQ in the germline V gene. CDR3 length: 16 residues. CDR3 region: CASSLVPRQGGTEAFF. The CDR3 bases are TGTGCCAGCAGCTTAGTCCCTCGGCAGGGCGGAACTGAAGCTTTCTTT. Filled out from reference TRBV7-8 and TRBJ1-1, the complete variable domain reads GAGVSQSPRYKVAKRGQDVALRCDPISGHVSLFWYQQALGQGPEFLTYFQNEAQLDKSGLPSDRFFAERPEGSVSTLKIQRTQQEDSAVYLCASSLVPRQGGTEAFFGQGTRLTVV.

V usage is TRBV9 and J usage is TRBJ2-1, with 9 bases that match TRBD2. The CDR3 sequence is 13 residues long. Germline V gene sequence: CDR1 SGDLS, CDR2 YYNGEE. Trimming cost V 3 bases and J 8 bases; bases outside gene matches: 3. The CDR3 nucleotides are TGTGCCAGCAGCGACGGGACTAGCTATGAGCAGTTCTTC. This translates into CASSDGTSYEQFF.

The genes are TRBV5-1 and TRBJ2-5; 10 nucleotides agree with TRBD2. Germline assignment: CDR1 SGHRS and CDR2 YFSETQ. The CDR3 is made up of 14 amino acids. The V segment lost 1 base and the J segment 3 bases; nucleotides outside the gene matches: 0. The CDR3 reads CASSLTSGKETQYF. The CDR3 DNA follows: TGCGCCAGCAGCTTGACTAGCGGGAAAGAGACCCAGTACTTC.

This clone was recorded a few times. This chain joins TRBV7-2 and TRBJ1-5; D call uncertain. The CDR3 extends over 15 amino acids. Germline CDR1 is SGHTA and CDR2 is FQGNSA. Trimming shortened V by 1 base and J by 0 bases, and 7 bases separated the two germline ends. The CDR3 sequence is CASSLVSNSNQPQHF. The CDR3 DNA is TGTGCCAGCAGCTTAGTGTCAAATAGCAATCAGCCCCAGCATTTT.